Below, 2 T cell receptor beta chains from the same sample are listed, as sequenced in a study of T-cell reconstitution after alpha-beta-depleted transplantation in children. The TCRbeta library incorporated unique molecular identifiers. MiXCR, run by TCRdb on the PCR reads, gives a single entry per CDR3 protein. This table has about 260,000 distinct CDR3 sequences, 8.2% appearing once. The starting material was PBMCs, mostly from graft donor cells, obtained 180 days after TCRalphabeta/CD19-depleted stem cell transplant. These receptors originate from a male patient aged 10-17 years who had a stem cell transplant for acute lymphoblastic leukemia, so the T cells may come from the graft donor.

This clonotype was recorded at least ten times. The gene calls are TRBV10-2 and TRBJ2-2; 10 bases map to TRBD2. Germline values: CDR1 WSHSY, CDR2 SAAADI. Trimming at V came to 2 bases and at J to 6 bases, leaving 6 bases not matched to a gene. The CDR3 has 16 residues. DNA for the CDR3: TGCGCCAGCAGTGAGAAGAGACTAGCGGGCGCCGGGGAGCTGTTTTTT. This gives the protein CASSEKRLAGAGELFF.

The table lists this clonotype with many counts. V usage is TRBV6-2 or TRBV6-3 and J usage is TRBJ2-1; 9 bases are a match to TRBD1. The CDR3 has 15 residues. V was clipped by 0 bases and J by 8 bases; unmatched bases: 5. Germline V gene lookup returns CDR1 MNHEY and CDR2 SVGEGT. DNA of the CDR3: TGTGCCAGCAGTTACTCGTGGGACAGGGAATATGAGCAGTTCTTC. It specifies CASSYSWDREYEQFF.